The text below deals with one T cell receptor (beta chain). The antigen is unknown. Each CDR3 protein gets one entry after TCRdb re-called the reads with MiXCR. The table records approximately 730,000 distinct CDR3 sequences, about 27% of them present only once. Germline CDR1 and CDR2: SQVTM and ANQGSEA. V gave up 6 bases and J gave up 7 bases, with 12 bases separating them. The CDR3 is made up of 12 amino acids. The entry originates in a study of T cell repertoires in cytomegalovirus infection. As for the study in general: HLA-B-restricted CMV epitopes that are well studied, plus recently identified HLA-C-restricted ones, were used by the study. Based on public TCR beta signatures, there were indications of CMV infection and of a matching HLA type. Study-level findings and limits: Of the TCR beta families, the public ones yielded a cumulative frequency that identified carriers of CMV plus the relevant HLA. Across the ex vivo response, the dominant clonotypes were HLA-C-restricted CMV-specific TCR beta clonotypes.

Source: cultured CD8+ T cells from PBMCs, taken from culture after CMV antigen stimulation. The V gene is TRBV29-1, the J gene TRBJ2-2, with D tentatively TRBD2 (5 bases). The sequence was obtained from a human donor in good health (CMV status not recorded). Some clones in this sample may be carry-over from other donors' samples. This CDR3 reads CSVGGLLGELFF. CDR3 nucleotides: TGCAGCGTAGGAGGACTGCTCGGGGAGCTGTTTTTT.